This TCR beta chain was sequenced for a study of T cells in Graves' hyperthyroidism and ophthalmopathy. V was clipped by 3 bases and J by 4 bases, with 9 bases between them. Germline CDR1 SQVTM, CDR2 ANQGSEA. The CDR3 covers 12 residues. Template material for amplifying TCR beta CDR3 regions consisted of RNA transcripts. The HTBI primer set was used in a first-round RT-PCR of the TCR CDR3. Each CDR3 protein is one row after TCRdb ran MiXCR on the multiplex PCR reads. Of approximately 400,000 distinct CDR3 sequences listed, more than 15% are singletons. Newly diagnosed patients aged 18 to 65 had hyperthyroidism of under 2 months' duration. Uncontrolled infection, other autoimmune disease, pregnancy or lactation barred patients from enrollment. A few counts support this clonotype.

This chain links TRBV29-1 with TRBJ1-1; D not certain. Sequencing input: blood. The TCR originated in a woman under 30 with Graves' hyperthyroidism. Here the CDR3 reads CSVESYGTEAFF. The CDR3 nucleotides read TGCAGCGTTGAGAGTTATGGCACTGAAGCTTTCTTT.